The clone carrying this T cell receptor (beta chain) turned up a few times. The antigen remains unidentified. Sample time point: persistent/refractory GD, antithyroid drugs over 5 years with positive TRAb. From RNA extracted from PBMCs, the TCR library was made. The germline gives CDR1 MGHRA, CDR2 YSYEKL. V lost 4 bases, J lost 12 bases, and 13 bases lay in between. The CDR3 consists of 13 residues. These data are taken from a study of regulatory T cells in long-lasting Graves disease. General study results and limits: Preferential use of TRBV28, TRBJ1-2 and TRBJ2-5 was seen in persistent disease.

Relying on iRepertoire HTBI primers and Arm-PCR of CDR3 regions, the team built TCR beta libraries. One entry per CDR3 protein, called by TCRdb with MiXCR from the multiplex PCR reads. The data contain 360,000 or so distinct CDR3 sequences, roughly 23% of them seen just once; the ten biggest clones take up 25% to 30%. The sample here was peripheral blood mononuclear cells (PBMCs), taken when the disease was refractory, from a patient treated with antithyroid drugs. V gene TRBV4-1 combines with J gene TRBJ1-6; weak D call: TRBD1 (5 bases). This sequence was found in a woman in her forties with Graves disease. CDR3 bases: TGCGCCAGCAGCCGTGGGACGGGTGGACCCCTCCACTTT. Residues: CASSRGTGGPLHF.